This TCR beta chain was sequenced during a study of blood T cell repertoires in COVID-19. V lost 5 bases to trimming and J lost 4 bases; unmatched junction nucleotides: 6. CDR1 SGHVS and CDR2 FNYEAQ come from the germline V gene. This CDR3 region has 16 residues. A Seattle source enrolled patients during active infection and followed them longitudinally. Clones were sequenced by immunoSEQ multiplex PCR, and TCRdb holds only the in-frame ones, with some missing. The repertoire holds approximately 210,000 clones, less than 95% seen once, with roughly 0.7% in the top ten. The TCR comes from a man aged 25 to 45 with COVID-19, enrolled during active disease. The chain employs TRBV7-6 and TRBJ2-1; 12 bases match TRBD2. The sample consisted of peripheral blood. CDR3: CASSALTSGGYNEQFF. DNA of the CDR3: TGTGCCAGCAGCGCCCTTACTAGCGGGGGGTACAATGAGCAGTTCTTC.